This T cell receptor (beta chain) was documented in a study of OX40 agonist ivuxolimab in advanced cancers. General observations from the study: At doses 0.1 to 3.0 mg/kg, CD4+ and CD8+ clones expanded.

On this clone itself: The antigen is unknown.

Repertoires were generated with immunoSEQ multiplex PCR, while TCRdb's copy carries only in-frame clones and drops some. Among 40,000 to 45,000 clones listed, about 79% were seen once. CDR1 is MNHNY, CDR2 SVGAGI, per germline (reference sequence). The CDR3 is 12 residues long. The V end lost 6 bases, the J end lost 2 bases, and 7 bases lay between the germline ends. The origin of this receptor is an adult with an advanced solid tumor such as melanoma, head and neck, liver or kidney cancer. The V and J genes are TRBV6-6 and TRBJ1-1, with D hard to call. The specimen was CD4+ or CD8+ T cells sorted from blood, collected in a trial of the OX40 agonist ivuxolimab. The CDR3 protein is CASSTVNTEAFF. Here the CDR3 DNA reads TGTGCCAGCAGCACAGTAAACACTGAAGCTTTCTTT.